A selection of T cell receptor beta chains follows, all from one sample in a study of regulatory T cells in long-lasting Graves disease. TCRdb called the multiplex PCR reads again in MiXCR, with one record for every CDR3 protein. The sample shows some 200,000 distinct CDR3 sequences, roughly a fifth of them seen only once. The data were also submitted as part of a second study, on T cells in Graves' hyperthyroidism and ophthalmopathy.

The sample consisted of peripheral blood mononuclear cells (PBMCs), taken at new diagnosis, from a patient treated with antithyroid drugs. Receptor source: a young woman with Graves disease. Both conserved end residues are part of each CDR3. D genes are given only for firm matches. Only some rows state a clone size, as once, few, many or a class for expanded clones.

d_call	v_call	clone_size	j_call	cdr3_aa	cdr3_nt
.	TRBV11-2	many	TRBJ2-2	CASSLKFGTGELFF	TGTGCCAGCAGCTTAAAGTTTGGCACCGGGGAGCTGTTTTTT
.	TRBV11-2	many	TRBJ2-5	CASSLEFQEGETQYF	TGTGCCAGCAGCTTAGAATTTCAGGAGGGGGAGACCCAGTACTTC
TRBD2	TRBV4-1	few	TRBJ2-2	CASSQRWTASGAPNTGELFF	TGCGCCAGCAGCCAAAGGTGGACGGCTAGCGGGGCCCCGAACACCGGGGAGCTGTTTTTT
TRBD1	TRBV2	many	TRBJ2-7	CASSGGTGPYEQYF	TGTGCCAGCAGTGGAGGGACAGGTCCCTACGAGCAGTACTTC
TRBD1	TRBV25-1	many	TRBJ2-1	CASSGRQGESYNEQFF	TGTGCCAGCAGTGGCCGACAGGGGGAGTCCTACAATGAGCAGTTCTTC
TRBD1	TRBV28	many	TRBJ1-1	CASSPAQGASTEAFF	TGTGCCAGCAGCCCTGCCCAGGGGGCGAGCACTGAAGCTTTCTTT
.	TRBV27	many	TRBJ1-5	CASRTGLGNQPQHF	TGTGCCAGCAGAACAGGGTTGGGCAATCAGCCCCAGCATTTT
.	TRBV11-2	many	TRBJ1-2	CASSPEALYGYTF	TGTGCCAGCAGCCCGGAGGCCCTCTACGGCTACACCTTC
.	TRBV6-5	.	TRBJ1-1	CASSSPRVWNTEAFF	TGTGCCAGCAGTTCCCCACGGGTATGGAACACTGAAGCTTTCTTT
.	TRBV11-2	many	TRBJ2-3	CASSLALIATDTQYF	TGTGCCAGCAGCTTAGCCCTCATTGCGACAGATACGCAGTATTTT
.	TRBV5-5	few	TRBJ2-3	CASSFEQADTQYF	TGTGCCAGCAGCTTCGAACAGGCAGATACGCAGTATTTT
.	TRBV7-8	many	TRBJ1-4	CASSLNRATNEKLFF	TGTGCCAGCAGCCTGAACAGGGCAACTAATGAAAAACTGTTTTTT
TRBD2	TRBV12-3/TRBV12-4	many	TRBJ2-3	CASSLYGGEKDTQYF	TGTGCCAGCAGTTTGTACGGGGGGGAGAAAGATACGCAGTATTTT
.	TRBV12-3/TRBV12-4	many	TRBJ1-2	CASSRSNSYGYTF	TGTGCCAGCAGCCGCAGTAACAGCTATGGCTACACCTTC
TRBD2	TRBV7-2	.	TRBJ2-5	CASSSRTSGRQTQYF	TGTGCCAGCAGCTCTAGGACTAGCGGGAGACAGACCCAGTACTTC
.	TRBV19	many	TRBJ2-1	CASSTGGGTVYNEQFF	TGTGCCAGTAGTACGGGGGGGGGGACAGTCTACAATGAGCAGTTCTTC
.	TRBV5-8	few	TRBJ2-7	CASSSRRRSATSYEQYF	TGTGCCAGCAGCTCCCGACGCCGGTCAGCCACCTCCTACGAGCAGTACTTC
.	TRBV30	many	TRBJ2-1	CAWSVGSGFYNEQFF	TGTGCCTGGAGTGTAGGTTCAGGGTTCTACAATGAGCAGTTCTTC
TRBD1	TRBV20-1	few	TRBJ1-2	CSQSRDRGDYGYTF	TGCAGTCAAAGCCGGGACAGGGGGGACTATGGCTACACCTTC
TRBD2	TRBV7-6	.	TRBJ2-3	CASTRTSGGPRIDTQYF	TGTGCCAGCACCCGGACTAGCGGGGGGCCCAGGATAGATACGCAGTATTTT
TRBD1	TRBV28	.	TRBJ1-6	CASSLGPTGSPLHF	TGTGCCAGCAGTTTGGGGCCGACAGGGTCACCCCTCCACTTT
TRBD2	TRBV6-2/TRBV6-3	.	TRBJ2-1	CASRAWREGYNEQFF	TGTGCCAGCAGAGCCTGGCGGGAGGGGTACAATGAGCAGTTCTTC
.	TRBV4-2	.	TRBJ1-1	CASSQEGSRGNTEAFF	TGTGCCAGCAGCCAAGAAGGAAGCAGGGGCAACACTGAAGCTTTCTTT
TRBD1	TRBV19	.	TRBJ2-7	CASIPGQGLWEQYF	TGTGCCAGTATTCCGGGACAGGGCCTCTGGGAGCAGTACTTC
TRBD1	TRBV5-1	many	TRBJ2-1	CASSLDRGLREQFF	TGCGCCAGCAGCTTGGACAGGGGGCTGCGAGAGCAGTTCTTC